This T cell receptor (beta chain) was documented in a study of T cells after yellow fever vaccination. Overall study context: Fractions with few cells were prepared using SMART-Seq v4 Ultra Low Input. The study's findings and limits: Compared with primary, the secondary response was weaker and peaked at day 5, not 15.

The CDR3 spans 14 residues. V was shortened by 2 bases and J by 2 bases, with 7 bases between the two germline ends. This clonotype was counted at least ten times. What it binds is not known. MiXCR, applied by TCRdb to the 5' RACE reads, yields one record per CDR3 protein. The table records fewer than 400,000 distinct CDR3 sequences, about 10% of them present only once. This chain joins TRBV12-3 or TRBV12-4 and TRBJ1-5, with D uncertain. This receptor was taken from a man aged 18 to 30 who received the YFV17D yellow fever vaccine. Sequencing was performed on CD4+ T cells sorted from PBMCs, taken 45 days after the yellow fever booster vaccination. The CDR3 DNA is TGTGCCAGCAGTTTAATGGATCGCAATCAGCCCCAGCATTTT. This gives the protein CASSLMDRNQPQHF.